The clone carrying this TCR beta chain was seen only a few times. Its target is unknown. TCRdb passed the reads through MiXCR, listing each CDR3 protein once. Among fewer than 250,000 distinct CDR3 sequences listed, approximately 22% were seen once. Germline V lookup: CDR1 MNHGY, CDR2 SAAAGT. The CDR3 runs to 15 residues. Trimming took 2 bases from V and 5 from J; bases not matched to a gene: 4. This entry belongs to a study of T cell repertoires in cytomegalovirus infection. Study information: The public TCR beta signatures pointed to both CMV infection and matching HLA type.

Findings of the study overall: Clonotype analysis showed dominance of the ex vivo response by HLA-C-restricted CMV-specific TCR beta clonotypes. Using cumulative public TCR beta family frequency, the authors identified those who carried CMV together with the relevant HLA.

Material: CD8+ T cells from PBMCs. The V and J genes are TRBV6-8 and TRBJ2-1; 9 bases agree with TRBD2. This clonotype was obtained from a human donor in good health (CMV status not recorded). Some clones in this sample may be carry-over from other donors' samples. In DNA, the CDR3 is TGTGCCAGCAGTTACCTACTAGCGGGTCACAATGAGCAGTTCTTC. Translated: CASSYLLAGHNEQFF.